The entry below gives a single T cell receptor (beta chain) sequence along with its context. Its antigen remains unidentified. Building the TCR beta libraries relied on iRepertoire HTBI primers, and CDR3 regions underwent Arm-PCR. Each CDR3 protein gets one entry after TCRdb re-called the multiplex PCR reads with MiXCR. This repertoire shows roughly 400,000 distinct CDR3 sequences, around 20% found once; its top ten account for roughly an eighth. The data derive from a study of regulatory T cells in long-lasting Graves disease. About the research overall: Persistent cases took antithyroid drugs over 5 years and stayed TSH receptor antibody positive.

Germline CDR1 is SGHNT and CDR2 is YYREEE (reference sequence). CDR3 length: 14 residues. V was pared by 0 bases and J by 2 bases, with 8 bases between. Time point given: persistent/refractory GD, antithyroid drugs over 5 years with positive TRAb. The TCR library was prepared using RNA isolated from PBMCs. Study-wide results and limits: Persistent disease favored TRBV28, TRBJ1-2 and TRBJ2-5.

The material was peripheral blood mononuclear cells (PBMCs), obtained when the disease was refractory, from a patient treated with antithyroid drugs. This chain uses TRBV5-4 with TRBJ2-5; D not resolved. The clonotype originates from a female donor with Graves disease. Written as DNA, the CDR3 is TGTGCCAGCAGCTTGGCCTTCTCACAAGAGACCCAGTACTTC. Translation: CASSLAFSQETQYF. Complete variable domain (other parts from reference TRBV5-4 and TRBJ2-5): ETGVTQSPTHLIKTRGQQVTLRCSSQSGHNTVSWYQQALGQGPQFIFQYYREEENGRGNFPPRFSGLQFPNYSSELNVNALELDDSALYLCASSLAFSQETQYFGPGTRLLVL.